These T cell receptor beta chains were read from a single sample in a study of blood T cell repertoires in COVID-19. This table comes from immunoSEQ multiplex PCR, and its TCRdb copy is limited to in-frame clones, with some not included. This sample carries around 220,000 clones, about 88% of them seen once, and the ten largest clones take 1.5% to 2%. The sequencing sample was made of peripheral blood. These receptors all come from a man aged 35 to 55 with active or convalescent COVID-19. Both conserved end residues are part of each CDR3. A D gene is named only where the DNA matches it firmly. Where a row states a size, it is once, few, many or the class of an expanded clone; other rows omit it.

TRBJ1-6,-,TRBV30,13,-,CAWVQGLRSPLHF,TGTGCCTGGGTTCAGGGTCTGCGTTCACCCCTCCACTTT
TRBJ2-1,-,TRBV7-3,17,-,CASSPTFRVGSYNEQFF,TGTGCCAGCAGCCCCACTTTCAGGGTGGGGTCCTACAATGAGCAGTTCTTC
TRBJ1-6,-,TRBV19,15,-,CASSPRGGDNSPLHF,TGTGCCAGTAGTCCCCGGGGAGGAGATAATTCACCCCTCCACTTT
TRBJ2-1,TRBD2,TRBV9,15,-,CASSPGGGEAEVEFF,TGTGCCAGCAGCCCAGGTGGGGGGGAGGCCGAAGTAGAGTTCTTC
TRBJ2-1,TRBD2,TRBV2,16,few,CASSDPTGGFYNEQFF,TGTGCCAGCAGTGATCCCACCGGGGGGTTCTACAATGAGCAGTTCTTC
TRBJ1-6,-,TRBV11-2,13,-,CASSLQANSPLHF,TGTGCCAGCAGCTTGCAGGCTAATTCACCCCTCCACTTT
TRBJ2-7,-,TRBV2,15,-,CASSERQLETYEQYF,TGTGCCAGCAGTGAACGACAGCTCGAAACCTACGAGCAGTACTTC
TRBJ1-1,TRBD1,TRBV14,14,-,CASSRYRGRTEAFF,TGTGCCAGCAGCCGATACAGGGGACGAACTGAAGCTTTCTTT
TRBJ1-1,-,TRBV24-1,13,-,CATSDWQDTEAFF,TGTGCCACCAGTGATTGGCAGGACACTGAAGCTTTCTTT
TRBJ1-4,-,TRBV15,15,-,CATSMVWQGGEKLFF,TGTGCCACCAGCATGGTGTGGCAGGGAGGAGAAAAACTGTTTTTT
TRBJ1-1,-,TRBV19,14,few,CASSIYGRETEAFF,TGTGCCAGTAGTATTTATGGGCGCGAAACTGAAGCTTTCTTT
TRBJ1-2,TRBD1,TRBV5-6,13,-,CASTLRGPSGYTF,TGTGCCAGCACCTTGAGGGGGCCAAGTGGCTACACCTTC
TRBJ1-2,-,TRBV28,13,-,CASSLQANYGYTF,TGTGCCAGCAGTTTACAGGCTAACTATGGCTACACCTTC